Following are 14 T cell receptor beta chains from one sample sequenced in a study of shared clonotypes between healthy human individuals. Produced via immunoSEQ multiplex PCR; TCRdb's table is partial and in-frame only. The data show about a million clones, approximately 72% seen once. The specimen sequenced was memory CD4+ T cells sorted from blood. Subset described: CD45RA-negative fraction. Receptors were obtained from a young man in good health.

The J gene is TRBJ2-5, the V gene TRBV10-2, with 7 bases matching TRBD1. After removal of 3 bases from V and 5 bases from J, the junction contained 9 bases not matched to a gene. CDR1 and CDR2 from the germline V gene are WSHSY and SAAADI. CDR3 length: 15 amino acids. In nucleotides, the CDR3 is TGCGCCAGCAGTGACCCCGGGACAGCAATCGAGACCCAGTACTTC. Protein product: CASSDPGTAIETQYF.

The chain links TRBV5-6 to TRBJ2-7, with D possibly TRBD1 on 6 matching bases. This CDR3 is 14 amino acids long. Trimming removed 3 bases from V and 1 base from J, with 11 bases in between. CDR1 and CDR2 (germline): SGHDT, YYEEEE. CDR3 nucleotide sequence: TGTGCCAGCAGCTCTCTTAGGGGGTCCTACGAGCAGTACTTC. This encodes CASSSLRGSYEQYF.

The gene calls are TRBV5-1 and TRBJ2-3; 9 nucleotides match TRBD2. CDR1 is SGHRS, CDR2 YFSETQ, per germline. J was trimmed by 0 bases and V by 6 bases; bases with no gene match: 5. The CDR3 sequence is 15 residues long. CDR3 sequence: CASTYSGGSTDTQYF. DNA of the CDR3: TGCGCCAGCACCTATAGCGGGGGTAGCACAGATACGCAGTATTTT.

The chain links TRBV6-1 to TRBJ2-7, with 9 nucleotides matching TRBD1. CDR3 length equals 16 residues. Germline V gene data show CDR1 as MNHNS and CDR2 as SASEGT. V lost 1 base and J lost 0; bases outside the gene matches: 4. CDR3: CASSEGTGALSYEQYF. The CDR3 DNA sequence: TGTGCCAGCAGTGAAGGGACAGGGGCCCTCTCCTACGAGCAGTACTTC.

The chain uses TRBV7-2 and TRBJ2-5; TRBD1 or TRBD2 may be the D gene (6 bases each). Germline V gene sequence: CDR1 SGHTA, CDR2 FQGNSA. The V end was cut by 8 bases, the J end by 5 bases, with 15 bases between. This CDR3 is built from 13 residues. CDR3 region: CASFRGGLETQYF. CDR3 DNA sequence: TGTGCCAGCTTTCGAGGGGGGCTTGAGACCCAGTACTTC.

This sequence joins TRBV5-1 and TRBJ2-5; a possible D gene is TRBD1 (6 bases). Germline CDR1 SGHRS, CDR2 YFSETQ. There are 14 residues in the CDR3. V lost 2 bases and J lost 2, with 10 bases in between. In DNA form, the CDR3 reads TGCGCCAGCAGCTTATTCGGACAGCAAGAGACCCAGTACTTC. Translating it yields CASSLFGQQETQYF.

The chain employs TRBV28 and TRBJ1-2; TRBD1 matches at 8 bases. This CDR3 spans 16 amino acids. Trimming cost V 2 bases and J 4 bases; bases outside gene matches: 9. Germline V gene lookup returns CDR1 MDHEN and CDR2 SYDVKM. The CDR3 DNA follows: TGTGCCAGCAGTTTAGAATCGGGACAGGCGACCTATGGCTACACCTTC. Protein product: CASSLESGQATYGYTF.

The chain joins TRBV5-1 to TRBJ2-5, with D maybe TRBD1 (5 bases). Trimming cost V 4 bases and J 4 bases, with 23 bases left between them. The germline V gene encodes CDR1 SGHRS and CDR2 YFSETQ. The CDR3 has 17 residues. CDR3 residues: CASSPRTGGMGRETQYF. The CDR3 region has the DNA TGCGCCAGCAGCCCGCGAACAGGTGGTATGGGTCGAGAGACCCAGTACTTC.

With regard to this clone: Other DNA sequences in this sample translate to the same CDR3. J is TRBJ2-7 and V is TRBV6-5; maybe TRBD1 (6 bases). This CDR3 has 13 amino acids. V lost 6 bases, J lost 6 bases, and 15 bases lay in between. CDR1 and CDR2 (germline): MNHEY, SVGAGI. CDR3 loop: CASRRGQLAEQYF. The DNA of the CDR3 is TGTGCCAGCAGACGAGGACAGTTGGCCGAGCAGTACTTC.

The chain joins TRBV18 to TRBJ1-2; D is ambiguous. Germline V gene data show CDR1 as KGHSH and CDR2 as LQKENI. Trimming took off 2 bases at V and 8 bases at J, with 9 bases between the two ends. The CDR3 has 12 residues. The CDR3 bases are TGTGCCAGCTCACCAATGATAGGAGGCTACACCTTC. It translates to CASSPMIGGYTF.

The CDR3 reads CASSAHSGLAGGETQYF. CDR3 coding DNA: TGTGCCAGCAGTGCCCATTCGGGACTAGCGGGGGGAGAGACCCAGTACTTC. The rearrangement uses TRBV25-1 and TRBJ2-5, with TRBD2 matching 15 bases. This CDR3 has 17 residues. Losses at the gene ends were 4 bases for V and 4 bases for J; bases not matched to a gene: 7. Germline-derived CDR1 and CDR2 are MGHDK and SYGVNS. Together with reference TRBV25-1 and TRBJ2-5, the CDR3 gives the full variable domain: EADIYQTPRYLVIGTGKKITLECSQTMGHDKMYWYQQDPGMELHLIHYSYGVNSTEKGDLSSESTVSRIRTEHFPLTLESARPSHTSQYLCASSAHSGLAGGETQYFGPGTRLLVL.

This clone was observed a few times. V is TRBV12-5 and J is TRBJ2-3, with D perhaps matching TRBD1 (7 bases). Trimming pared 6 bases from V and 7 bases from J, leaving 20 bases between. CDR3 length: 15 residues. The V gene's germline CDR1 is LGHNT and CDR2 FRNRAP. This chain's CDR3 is CASGPGATGRNTQYF. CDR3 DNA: TGTGCTAGTGGCCCCGGGGCGACAGGGAGGAATACGCAGTATTTT.

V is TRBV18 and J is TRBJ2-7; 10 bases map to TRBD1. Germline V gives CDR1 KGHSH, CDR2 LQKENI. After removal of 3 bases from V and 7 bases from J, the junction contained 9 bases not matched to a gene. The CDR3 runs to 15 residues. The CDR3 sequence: CASSPGGQGVGEQYF. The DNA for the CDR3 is TGTGCCAGCTCACCGGGTGGACAGGGGGTTGGAGAGCAGTACTTC.

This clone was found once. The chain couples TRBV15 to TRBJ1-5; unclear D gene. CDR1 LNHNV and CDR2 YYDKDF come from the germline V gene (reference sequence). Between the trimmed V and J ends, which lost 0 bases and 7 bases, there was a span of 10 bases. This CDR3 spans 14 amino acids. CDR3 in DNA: TGTGCCACCAGCAGAGAGTCCGGATCCCAGCCCCAGCATTTT. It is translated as CATSRESGSQPQHF. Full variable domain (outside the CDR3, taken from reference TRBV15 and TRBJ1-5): DAMVIQNPRYQVTQFGKPVTLSCSQTLNHNVMYWYQQKSSQAPKLLFHYYDKDFNNEADTPDNFQSRRPNTSFCFLDIRSPGLGDTAMYLCATSRESGSQPQHFGDGTRLSIL.